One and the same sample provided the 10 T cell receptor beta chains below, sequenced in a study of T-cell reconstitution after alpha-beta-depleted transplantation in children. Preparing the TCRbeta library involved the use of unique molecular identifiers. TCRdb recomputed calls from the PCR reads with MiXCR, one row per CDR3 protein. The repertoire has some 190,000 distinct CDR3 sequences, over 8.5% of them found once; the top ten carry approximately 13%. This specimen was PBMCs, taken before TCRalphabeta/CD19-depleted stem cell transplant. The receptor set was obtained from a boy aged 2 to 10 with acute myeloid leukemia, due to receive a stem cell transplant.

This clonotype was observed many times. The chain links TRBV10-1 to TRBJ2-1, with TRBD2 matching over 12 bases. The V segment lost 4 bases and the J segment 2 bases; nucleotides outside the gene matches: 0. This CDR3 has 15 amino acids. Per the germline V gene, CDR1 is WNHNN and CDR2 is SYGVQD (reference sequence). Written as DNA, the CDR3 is TGCGCCAGCAGTGCTAGCGGGGGGGCCTACAATGAGCAGTTCTTC. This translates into CASSASGGAYNEQFF.

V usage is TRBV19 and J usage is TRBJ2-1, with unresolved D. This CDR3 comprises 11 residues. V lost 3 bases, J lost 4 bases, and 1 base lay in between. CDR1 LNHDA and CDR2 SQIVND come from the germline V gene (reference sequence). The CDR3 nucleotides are TGTGCCAGTAGTATTTACAATGAGCAGTTCTTC. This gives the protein CASSIYNEQFF. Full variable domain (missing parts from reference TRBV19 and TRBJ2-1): DGGITQSPKYLFRKEGQNVTLSCEQNLNHDAMYWYRQDPGQGLRLIYYSQIVNDFQKGDIAEGYSVSREKKESFPLTVTSAQKNPTAFYLCASSIYNEQFFGPGTRLTVL.

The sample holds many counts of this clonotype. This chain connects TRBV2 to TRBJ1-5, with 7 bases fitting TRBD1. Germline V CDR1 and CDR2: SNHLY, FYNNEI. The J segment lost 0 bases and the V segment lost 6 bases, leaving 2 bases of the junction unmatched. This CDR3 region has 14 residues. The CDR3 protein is CASRGGTSNQPQHF. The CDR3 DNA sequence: TGTGCCAGCAGAGGGGGCACTAGCAATCAGCCCCAGCATTTT.

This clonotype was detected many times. Here the CDR3 DNA reads TGTGCCAGCAGCGCCGGGACACAGGGGGGGGGCAATCAGCCCCAGCATTTT. Its translation is CASSAGTQGGGNQPQHF. The chain combines TRBV6-5 with TRBJ1-5, with 8 bases fitting TRBD1. The CDR3 is 17 residues long. The ends lost 6 bases at V and 2 bases at J; junction bases unmatched: 12. CDR1 and CDR2 (germline): MNHEY, SVGAGI.

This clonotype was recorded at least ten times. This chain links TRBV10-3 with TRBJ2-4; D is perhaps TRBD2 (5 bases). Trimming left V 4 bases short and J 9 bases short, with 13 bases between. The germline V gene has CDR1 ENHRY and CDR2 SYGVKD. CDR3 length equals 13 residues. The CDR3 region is CAISAVEGSIQYF. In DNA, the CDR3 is TGTGCCATCAGTGCAGTTGAGGGTAGCATTCAGTACTTC.

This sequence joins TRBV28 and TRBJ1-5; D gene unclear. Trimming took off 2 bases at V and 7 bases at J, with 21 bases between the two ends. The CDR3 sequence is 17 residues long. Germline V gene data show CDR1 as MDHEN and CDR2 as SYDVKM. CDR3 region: CASSLPMVGQINQPQHF. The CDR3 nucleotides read TGTGCCAGCAGTTTACCCATGGTGGGCCAGATTAACCAGCCCCAGCATTTT.

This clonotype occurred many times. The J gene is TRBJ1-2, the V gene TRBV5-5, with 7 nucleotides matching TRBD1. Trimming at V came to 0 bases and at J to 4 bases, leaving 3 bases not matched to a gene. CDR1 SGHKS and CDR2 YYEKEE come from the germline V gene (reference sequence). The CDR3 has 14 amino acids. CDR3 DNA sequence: TGTGCCAGCAGCTTGGGTACAGGGGCCTATGGCTACACCTTC. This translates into CASSLGTGAYGYTF.

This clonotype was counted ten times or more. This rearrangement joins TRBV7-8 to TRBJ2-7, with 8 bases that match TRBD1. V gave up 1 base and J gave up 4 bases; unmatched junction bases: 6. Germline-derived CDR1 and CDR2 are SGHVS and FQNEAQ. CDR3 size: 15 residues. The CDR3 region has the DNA TGTGCCAGCAGCTTAGAGACAGGGGCAGGGTACGAGCAGTACGTC. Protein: CASSLETGAGYEQYV.

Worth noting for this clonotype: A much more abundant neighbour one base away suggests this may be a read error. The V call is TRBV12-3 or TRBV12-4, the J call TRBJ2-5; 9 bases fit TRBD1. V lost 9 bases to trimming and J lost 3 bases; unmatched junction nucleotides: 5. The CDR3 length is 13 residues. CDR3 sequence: CASGRQGEETQYF. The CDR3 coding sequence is TGTGCCAGTGGCCGACAGGGGGAAGAGACCCAGTACTTC.

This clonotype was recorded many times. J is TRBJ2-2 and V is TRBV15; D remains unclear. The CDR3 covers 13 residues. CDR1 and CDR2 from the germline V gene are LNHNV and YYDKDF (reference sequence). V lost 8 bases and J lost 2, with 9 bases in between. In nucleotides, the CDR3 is TGTGCCACCTGCGATACAAACACCGGGGAGCTGTTTTTT. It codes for CATCDTNTGELFF.